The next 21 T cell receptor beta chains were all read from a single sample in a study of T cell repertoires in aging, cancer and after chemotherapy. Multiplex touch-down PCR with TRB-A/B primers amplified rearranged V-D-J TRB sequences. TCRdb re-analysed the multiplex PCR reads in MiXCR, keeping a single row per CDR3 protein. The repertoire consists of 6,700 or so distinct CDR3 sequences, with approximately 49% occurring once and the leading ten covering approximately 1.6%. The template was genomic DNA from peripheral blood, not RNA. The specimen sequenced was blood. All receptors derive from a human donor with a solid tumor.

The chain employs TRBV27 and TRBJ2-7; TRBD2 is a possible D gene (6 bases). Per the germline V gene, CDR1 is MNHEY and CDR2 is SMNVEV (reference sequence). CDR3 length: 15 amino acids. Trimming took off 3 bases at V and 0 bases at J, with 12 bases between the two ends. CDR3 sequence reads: CASSLGGVSSYEQYF. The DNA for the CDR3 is TGTGCCAGCAGTTTGGGCGGGGTGAGCTCCTACGAGCAGTACTTC.

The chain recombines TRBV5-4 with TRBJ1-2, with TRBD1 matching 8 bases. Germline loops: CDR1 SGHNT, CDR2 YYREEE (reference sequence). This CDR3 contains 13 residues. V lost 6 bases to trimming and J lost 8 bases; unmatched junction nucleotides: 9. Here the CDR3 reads CASTNQGASGYTF. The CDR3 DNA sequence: TGTGCCAGCACTAATCAGGGGGCTTCGGGCTACACCTTC.

The CDR3 loop is CASTGTGDSPLHF. The CDR3 bases are TGTGCCAGCACCGGGACAGGGGACTCACCCCTCCACTTT. The V call is TRBV2, the J call TRBJ1-6; 10 nucleotides align to TRBD1. The germline V gene encodes CDR1 SNHLY and CDR2 FYNNEI. With 7 bases clipped from V and 10 bases from J, the junction kept 4 bases outside the gene matches. The CDR3 length is 13 residues.

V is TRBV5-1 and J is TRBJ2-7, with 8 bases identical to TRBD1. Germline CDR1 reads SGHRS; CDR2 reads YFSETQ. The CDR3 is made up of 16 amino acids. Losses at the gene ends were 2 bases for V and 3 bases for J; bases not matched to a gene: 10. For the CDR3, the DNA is TGCGCCAGCAGCTTCGATGGGACAGGAGTTTACTACGAGCAGTACTTC. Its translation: CASSFDGTGVYYEQYF.

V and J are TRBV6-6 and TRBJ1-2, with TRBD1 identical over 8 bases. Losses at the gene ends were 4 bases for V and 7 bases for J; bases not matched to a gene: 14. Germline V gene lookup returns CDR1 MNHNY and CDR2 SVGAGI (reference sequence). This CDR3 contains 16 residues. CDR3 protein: CASSLRPDREGLGYTF. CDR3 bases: TGTGCCAGCAGTTTACGCCCGGACAGGGAAGGCCTTGGCTACACCTTC.

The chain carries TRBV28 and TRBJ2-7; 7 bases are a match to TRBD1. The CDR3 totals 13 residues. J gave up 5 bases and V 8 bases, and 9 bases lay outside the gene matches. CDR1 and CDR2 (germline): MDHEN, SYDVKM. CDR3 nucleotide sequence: TGTGCCAGCGTTGAGGCAGGGGGACACGAGCAGTACTTC. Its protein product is CASVEAGGHEQYF.

Written as DNA, the CDR3 is TGTGCCAGCAATGGAGGGGGCACTGAAGCTTTCTTT. This sequence encodes CASNGGGTEAFF. The chain has TRBV5-6 and TRBJ1-1; a possible D gene is TRBD1 (6 bases). V was shortened by 6 bases and J by 4 bases, with 10 bases between the two germline ends. The germline V gene has CDR1 SGHDT and CDR2 YYEEEE. This CDR3 is built from 12 residues.

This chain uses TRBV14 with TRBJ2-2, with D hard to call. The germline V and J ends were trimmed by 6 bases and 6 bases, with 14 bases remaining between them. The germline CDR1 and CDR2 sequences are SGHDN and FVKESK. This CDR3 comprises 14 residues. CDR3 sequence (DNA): TGTGCCAGCAGTCGCGACTTAGCCGCCGGGGAGCTGTTTTTT. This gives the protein CASSRDLAAGELFF.

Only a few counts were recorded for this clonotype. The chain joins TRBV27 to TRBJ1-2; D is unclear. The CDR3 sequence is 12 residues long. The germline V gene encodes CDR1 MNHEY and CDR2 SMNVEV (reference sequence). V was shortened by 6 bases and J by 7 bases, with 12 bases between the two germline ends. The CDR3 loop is CASSPGPVGYTF. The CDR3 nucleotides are TGTGCCAGCAGCCCAGGACCGGTTGGCTACACCTTC.

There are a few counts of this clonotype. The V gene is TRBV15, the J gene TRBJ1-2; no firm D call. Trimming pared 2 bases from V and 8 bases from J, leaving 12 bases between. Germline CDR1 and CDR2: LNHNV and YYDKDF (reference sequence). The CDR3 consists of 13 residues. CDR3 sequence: CATSRSLNVGYTF. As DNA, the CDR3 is TGTGCCACCAGCAGATCCCTTAATGTAGGCTACACCTTC.

This CDR3 is CSAVYRTNREGYTF. CDR3 sequence (DNA): TGCAGCGCAGTGTATAGGACAAACCGGGAAGGCTACACCTTC. The genes are TRBV29-1 and TRBJ1-2; D may be TRBD1 (5 bases). V was cut by 7 bases and J by 8 bases, with 23 bases left in between. CDR1 is SQVTM, CDR2 ANQGSEA, per germline. The CDR3 is made up of 14 amino acids.

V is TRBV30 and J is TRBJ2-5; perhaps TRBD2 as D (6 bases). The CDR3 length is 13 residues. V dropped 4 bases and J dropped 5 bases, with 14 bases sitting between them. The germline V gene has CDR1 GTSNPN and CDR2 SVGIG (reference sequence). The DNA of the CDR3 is TGTGCCTGGACGGGGGATTCCCGGGAGACCCAGTACTTC. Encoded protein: CAWTGDSRETQYF.

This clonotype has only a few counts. CDR3 bases: TGCAGCGTTGAGGGGACTAGCGGAGCGCAATCCTACGAGCAGTACTTC. Translation gives CSVEGTSGAQSYEQYF. V usage is TRBV29-1 and J usage is TRBJ2-7, with 11 positions matching TRBD2. The CDR3 totals 16 residues. Unmatched junction bases numbered 8, after V lost 3 bases and J lost 1 base. Germline V CDR1 and CDR2: SQVTM, ANQGSEA.

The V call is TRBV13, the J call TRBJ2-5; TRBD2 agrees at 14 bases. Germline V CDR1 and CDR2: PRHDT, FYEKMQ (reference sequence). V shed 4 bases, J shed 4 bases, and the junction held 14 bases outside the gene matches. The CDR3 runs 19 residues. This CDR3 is CASSSPGTSGRRIIETQYF. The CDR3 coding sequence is TGTGCCAGCAGCTCACCCGGGACTAGCGGGAGACGAATTATAGAGACCCAGTACTTC.

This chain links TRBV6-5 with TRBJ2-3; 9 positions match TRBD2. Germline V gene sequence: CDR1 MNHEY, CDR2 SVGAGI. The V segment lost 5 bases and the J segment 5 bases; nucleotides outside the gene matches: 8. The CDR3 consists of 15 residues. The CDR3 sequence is CASSGSGRKGDTQYF. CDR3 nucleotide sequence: TGTGCCAGCAGTGGTAGCGGGAGAAAGGGAGATACGCAGTATTTT.

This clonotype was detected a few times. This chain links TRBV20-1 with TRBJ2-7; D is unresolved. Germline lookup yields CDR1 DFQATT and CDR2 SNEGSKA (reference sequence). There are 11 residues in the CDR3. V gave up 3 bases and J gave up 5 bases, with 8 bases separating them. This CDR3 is CSARFGNEQYF. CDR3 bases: TGCAGTGCTAGGTTTGGGAACGAGCAGTACTTC.

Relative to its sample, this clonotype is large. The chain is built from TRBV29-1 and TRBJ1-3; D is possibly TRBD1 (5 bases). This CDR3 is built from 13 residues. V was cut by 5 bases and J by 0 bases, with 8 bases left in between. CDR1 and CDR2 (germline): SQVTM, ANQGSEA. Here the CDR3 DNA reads TGCAGCGTTCGACAGTCCTCTGGAAACACCATATATTTT. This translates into CSVRQSSGNTIYF.

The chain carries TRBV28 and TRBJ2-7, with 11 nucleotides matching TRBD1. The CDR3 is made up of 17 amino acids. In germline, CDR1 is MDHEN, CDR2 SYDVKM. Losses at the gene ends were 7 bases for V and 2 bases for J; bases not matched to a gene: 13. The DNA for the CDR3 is TGTGCCAGCACCTTCCTTCCGGGGACAGGGGGGGCCTACGAGCAGTACTTC. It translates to CASTFLPGTGGAYEQYF.

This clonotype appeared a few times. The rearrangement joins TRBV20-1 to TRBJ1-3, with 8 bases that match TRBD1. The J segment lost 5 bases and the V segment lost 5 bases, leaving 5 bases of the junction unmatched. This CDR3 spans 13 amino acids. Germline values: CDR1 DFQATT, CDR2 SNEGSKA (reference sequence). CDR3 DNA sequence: TGCAGTGCTGTCGACAGGGGCAGAAACACCATATATTTT. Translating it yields CSAVDRGRNTIYF.

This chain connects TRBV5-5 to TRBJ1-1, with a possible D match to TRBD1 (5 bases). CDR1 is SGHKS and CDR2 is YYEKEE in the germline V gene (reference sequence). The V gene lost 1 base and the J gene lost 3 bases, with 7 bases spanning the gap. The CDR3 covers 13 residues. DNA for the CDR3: TGTGCCAGCAGCTTGTGGGGGTACACTGAAGCTTTCTTT. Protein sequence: CASSLWGYTEAFF.

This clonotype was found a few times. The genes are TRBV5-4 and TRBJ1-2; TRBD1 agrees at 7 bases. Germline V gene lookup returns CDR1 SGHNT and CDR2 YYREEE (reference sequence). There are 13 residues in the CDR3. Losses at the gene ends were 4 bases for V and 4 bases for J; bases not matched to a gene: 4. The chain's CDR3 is CASSGDSFYGYTF. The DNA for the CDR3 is TGTGCCAGCAGCGGGGACAGCTTCTATGGCTACACCTTC.